This T cell receptor (beta chain) was captured by sequencing in a study of T and B cells in COVID-19 patients. Each TRB amplification used 250-500 ng of genomic DNA from blood. BIOMED2 TRB-A/B primer pools were used in multiplex TRB PCR. MiXCR was run by TCRdb on the multiplex PCR reads, yielding one entry per CDR3 protein. The table lists around 11,000 distinct CDR3 sequences, more than 30% of them singletons. This clonotype ranks as medium-sized. The CDR3 runs 17 residues. The germline V gene has CDR1 MNHEY and CDR2 SVGAGI. The V and J ends lost 0 bases and 1 base respectively, with 12 bases between them.

This chain links TRBV6-5 with TRBJ2-2; either TRBD1 or TRBD2 may supply D (6 bases each). This sequence was found in a human donor with active COVID-19. Sequencing used blood. CDR3 residues: CASSYSIGGLNTGELFF. The CDR3 nucleotides read TGTGCCAGCAGTTACTCGATCGGGGGCCTGAACACCGGGGAGCTGTTTTTT.